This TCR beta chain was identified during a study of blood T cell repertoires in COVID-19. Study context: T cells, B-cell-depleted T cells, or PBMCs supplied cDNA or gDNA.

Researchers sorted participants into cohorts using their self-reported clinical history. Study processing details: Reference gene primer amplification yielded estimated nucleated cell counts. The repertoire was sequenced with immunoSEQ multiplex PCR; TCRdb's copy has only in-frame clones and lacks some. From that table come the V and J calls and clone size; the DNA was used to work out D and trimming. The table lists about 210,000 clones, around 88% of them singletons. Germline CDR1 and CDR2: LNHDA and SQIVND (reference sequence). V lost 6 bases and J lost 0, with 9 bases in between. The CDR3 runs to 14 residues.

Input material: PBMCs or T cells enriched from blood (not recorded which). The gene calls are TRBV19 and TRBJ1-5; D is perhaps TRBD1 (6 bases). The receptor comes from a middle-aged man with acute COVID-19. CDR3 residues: CASRNRDSNQPQHF. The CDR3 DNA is TGTGCCAGTAGAAACAGGGATAGCAATCAGCCCCAGCATTTT.